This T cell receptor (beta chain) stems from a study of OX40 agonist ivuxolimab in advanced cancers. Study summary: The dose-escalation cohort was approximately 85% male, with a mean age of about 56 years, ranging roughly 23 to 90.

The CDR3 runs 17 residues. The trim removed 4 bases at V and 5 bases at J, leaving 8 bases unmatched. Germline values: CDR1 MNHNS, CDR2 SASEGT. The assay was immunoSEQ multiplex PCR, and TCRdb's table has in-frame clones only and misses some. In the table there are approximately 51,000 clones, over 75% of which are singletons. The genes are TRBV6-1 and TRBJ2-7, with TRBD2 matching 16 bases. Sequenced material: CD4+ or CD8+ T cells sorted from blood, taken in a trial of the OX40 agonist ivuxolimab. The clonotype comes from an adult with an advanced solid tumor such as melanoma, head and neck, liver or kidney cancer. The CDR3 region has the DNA TGTGCCAGCAGTGCAACCGGGACTAGCGGGAGGGCCCACGAGCAGTACTTC. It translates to CASSATGTSGRAHEQYF.